This TCR beta chain was sequenced during a study of post-analysis software for immune sequencing data. CDR3 length equals 13 residues. Trimming pared 3 bases from V and 3 bases from J, leaving 8 bases between. The library was made from cDNA and included unique molecular identifiers. TCRdb processed the PCR reads anew with MiXCR; each CDR3 protein has one entry. The table has around 400,000 distinct CDR3 sequences, about 39% seen once. A remark on this clonotype: The antigen remains unidentified. This likely comes from a read error, as the CDR3 has no conserved phenylalanine or tryptophan at its end.

Study findings and constraints: TRBV segments more frequent in patients than in controls numbered a few and included TRBV5-6, TRBV5-1 and TRBV20-1.

This TCR came from a girl aged 2 to 9 with multiple sclerosis. The chain links TRBV12-3 or TRBV12-4 to TRBJ1-2; D is uncertain. Sequenced input: blood. CDR3 sequence: CASSLADYYGYTY. DNA for the CDR3: TGTGCCAGCAGTTTGGCAGATTACTATGGCTACACCTAC.